The sequence of this T cell receptor beta chain was determined in a study of tumor-infiltrating lymphocytes in primary liver carcinoma. Study-wide findings and caveats: Tumor specimens were characterized by a significantly higher top-250-clone fraction than blood (p = 0.039). Tumor-adjacent and tumor-blood pairs displayed less overlap than did pairs of tumor regions.

Co-extracting RNA and DNA was done with roughly 17-34 mg of unsorted bulk tissue as input. Every tumor yielded five separate sampled regions. Making TCR beta cDNA involved around 500 ng total RNA and a constant-region primer. Construction of TCR beta libraries relied on three successive nested multiplex PCR rounds employing slightly modified ARM-PCR. Each of the first two PCR rounds ran about 9 cycles with TRBV1-TRBV30 forward and C-beta reverse primers. TCRdb itself ran the multiplex PCR reads through MiXCR, one entry per CDR3 protein. The sample records about 99,000 distinct CDR3 sequences, roughly 69% being singletons. Unmatched junction bases numbered 8, after V lost 6 bases and J lost 4 bases. CDR3 length: 14 amino acids. About this clonotype: Its target is not known. The conserved closing phenylalanine or tryptophan is absent in this CDR3, likely reflecting a read error.

What was sequenced was liver tumor tissue from sampling region 5. Subset of the sample: tumor region T5, tumor centre. V and J are TRBV12-3 or TRBV12-4 and TRBJ1-1, with 7 bases matching TRBD1. The TCR comes from a woman aged 60-75 years with primary liver carcinoma and hepatitis B virus infection. For the CDR3, the DNA is TGTGCCAGCAGCCCGCAGGGGGGGCCCACTGAAGCTTTCTCT. Its protein is CASSPQGGPTEAFS.